This TCR beta chain was profiled in a study of blood T cell repertoires in COVID-19. Per the germline V gene, CDR1 is SGHAT and CDR2 is FQNNGV. V was shortened by 5 bases and J by 4 bases, with 11 bases between the two germline ends. This CDR3 comprises 13 residues. Some clones are missing from TCRdb's copy, which holds only in-frame ones; the method was immunoSEQ multiplex PCR. In the table there are approximately 200,000 clones, roughly four fifths of which are singletons. V usage is TRBV11-2 and J usage is TRBJ1-1, with D possibly being TRBD1 (5 bases). This TCR came from a man aged 55 to 69 who had recovered from COVID-19. Material for sequencing was PBMCs or T cells enriched from blood (not recorded which). CDR3 sequence: CASSKGMGTEAFF. The CDR3 DNA follows: TGTGCCAGCAGCAAGGGGATGGGCACTGAAGCTTTCTTT.